Below are 3 T cell receptor beta chains sequenced from a single sample in a study of siplizumab effects on memory and regulatory T cells (dated by TCRdb to the late 2010s). The method was the immunoSEQ multiplex PCR assay. TCRdb carries this immuneACCESS record with in-frame sequences only. Its versions omit some clonotypes, under half of them owing to an unresolved V gene in the studies checked, with the rest unexplained. The sample records more than 85,000 clones, more than 90% of which are singletons. 1.3% of the sample lies in the top ten. Input material: CD4+ T cells sorted from blood. Source of these receptors: a human donor in good health.

The chain employs TRBV7-9 and TRBJ2-4; D is possibly TRBD2 (5 bases). Germline lookup yields CDR1 SEHNR and CDR2 FQNEAQ (reference sequence). The germline V and J ends were trimmed by 2 bases and 11 bases, with 16 bases remaining between them. This CDR3 comprises 14 residues. DNA of the CDR3: TGTGCCAGCAGCTTAAGGGTGGTGGGGAGCCTTCAGTACTTC. Its translation: CASSLRVVGSLQYF.

The rearrangement links TRBV6-5 to TRBJ1-1; D is ambiguous. Trimming took 7 bases from V and 1 from J, leaving 13 bases between them. CDR1 and CDR2 (germline): MNHEY, SVGAGI. The CDR3 totals 14 residues. CDR3 protein: CASNKGFRNTEAFF. DNA for the CDR3: TGTGCCAGCAATAAAGGGTTTCGGAACACTGAAGCTTTCTTT.

This chain uses TRBV14 with TRBJ2-5, with D possibly matching TRBD2 (7 bases). This CDR3 is built from 15 residues. V was clipped by 0 bases and J by 5 bases, with 13 bases between them. Germline CDR1 reads SGHDN; CDR2 reads FVKESK. The CDR3 sequence: CASSQDRGAGETQYF. CDR3 bases: TGTGCCAGCAGCCAAGATCGGGGGGCCGGGGAGACCCAGTACTTC.